Given below is one T cell receptor beta chain in context. Its antigen remains unidentified. The data were taken from a study of early T cells in non-severe SARS-CoV-2 infection. For the study at large: The study sequenced bulk RNA from unsorted whole blood, with chains unpaired. Study conclusions and caveats: Missing private and CD4 specificities, VDJdb matching favored anti-spike CD8 responses.

The CDR3 has 15 residues. CDR1 is SGHAT and CDR2 is FQNNGV in the germline V gene. After removal of 1 base from V and 6 bases from J, the junction contained 7 bases not matched to a gene. Each CDR3 protein is one row after TCRdb ran MiXCR on the 5' RACE reads. The data show about 57,000 distinct CDR3 sequences, with approximately 13% seen just once and approximately 4.8% held by the top ten. The receptor comes from an adult who was a healthcare worker with PCR-confirmed SARS-CoV-2 infection or an uninfected control (not recorded which). The sequenced sample consisted of whole blood. The rearrangement links TRBV11-2 to TRBJ2-3; 7 bases are shared with TRBD1. CDR3 in amino acids: CASSLATGPGDTQYF. For the CDR3, the DNA is TGTGCCAGCAGCTTAGCGACAGGGCCAGGCGATACGCAGTATTTT.